This T cell receptor (beta chain) came from a study of naive and memory T cell subsets. General study findings and limits: Over 85% of naive TCR sequences appeared only once, unlike memory subsets. Possibly reflecting memory cells re-expressing CD45RA, a few larger clonotypes occurred in naive repertoires, especially CD8.

The CDR3 length is 19 residues. Two oligonucleotides, mixed equimolar, formed the beta constant-region primer covering TRBC1 and TRBC2. The ligated cDNA underwent four PCR rounds using SP2 and nested alpha and beta constant-region primers. Each CDR3 protein is one row after TCRdb ran MiXCR on the UMI-ligation and nested PCR reads. The sample comprises approximately 90,000 distinct CDR3 sequences, approximately 10% of which are singletons, and just over 0.13% rests with the top ten. This clonotype has at least ten counts. Its antigen is as yet unknown. CMV status came from CD4+ T cell IFNgamma after overnight CMV lysate stimulation of fresh PBMCs. CD4 T cells were positively selected, then CD8 T cells from the CD4-negative fraction.

The receptor was isolated from a human donor in good health. The sequenced sample was naive CD4+ T cells from blood. This chain connects TRBV3-2 to TRBJ2-7; the table's D call, TRBD1, has no DNA check behind it. TRBV3-2 is designated a pseudogene. CDR3 loop: CASSQDTSRTGEFAYEQYF. CDR3 nucleotides: TGTGCCAGCAGCCAAGACACATCCCGGACAGGGGAATTTGCCTACGAGCAGTACTTC.